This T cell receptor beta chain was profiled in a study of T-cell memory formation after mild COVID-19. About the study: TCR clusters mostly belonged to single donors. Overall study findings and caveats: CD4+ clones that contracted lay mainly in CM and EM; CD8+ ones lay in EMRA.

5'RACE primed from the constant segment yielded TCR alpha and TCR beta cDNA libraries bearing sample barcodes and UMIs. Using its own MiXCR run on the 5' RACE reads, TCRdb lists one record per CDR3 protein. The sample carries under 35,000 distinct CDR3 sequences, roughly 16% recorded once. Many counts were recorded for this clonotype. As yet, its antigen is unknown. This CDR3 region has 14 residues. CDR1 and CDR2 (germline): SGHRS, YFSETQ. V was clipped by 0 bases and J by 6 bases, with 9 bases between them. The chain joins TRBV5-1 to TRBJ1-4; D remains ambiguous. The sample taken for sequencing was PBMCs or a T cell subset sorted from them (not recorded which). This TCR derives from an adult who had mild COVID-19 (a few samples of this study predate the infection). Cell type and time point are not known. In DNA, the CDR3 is TGCGCCAGCAGCTTGGTTGTGGAGGATGAAAAACTGTTTTTT. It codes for CASSLVVEDEKLFF. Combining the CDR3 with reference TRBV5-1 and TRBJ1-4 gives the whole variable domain KAGVTQTPRYLIKTRGQQVTLSCSPISGHRSVSWYQQTPGQGLQFLFEYFSETQRNKGNFPGRFSGRQFSNSRSEMNVSTLELGDSALYLCASSLVVEDEKLFFGSGTQLSVL.